This record concerns one T cell receptor (beta chain) sequence. The antigen is not known. The data were obtained in a study of type 1 and type 2 diabetes patients. Regarding the study as a whole: Between type 2 diabetes and control samples, V and J usage averaged roughly 0.97 correlation. Both CD4+ and CD8+ type 2 diabetes repertoires showed significantly higher diversity than type 1. Some T1D-only expanded clones might appear in more T2D or control samples. Age and gender were not matched between study groups.

CDR3 length: 17 amino acids. Unmatched junction bases numbered 6, after V lost 8 bases and J lost 0 bases. Germline assignment: CDR1 MNHEY and CDR2 SMNVEV (reference sequence). The PCR template was genomic DNA. A primer set of 30 forward and 13 reverse primers amplified the CDR3. TCRdb ran MiXCR on the multiplex PCR reads and lists one entry per CDR3 protein. The table includes 250,000 to 300,000 distinct CDR3 sequences, approximately 50% detected once. This TCR was sampled from a man younger than 35 with type 2 diabetes. The specimen sequenced was peripheral blood mononuclear cells (PBMCs). The chain combines TRBV27 with TRBJ2-6, with 11 bases that match TRBD2. DNA for the CDR3: TGTGCCAGCCCTTGGGGACTAGCGGTCTCTGGGGCCAACGTCCTGACTTTC. Its translation is CASPWGLAVSGANVLTF.